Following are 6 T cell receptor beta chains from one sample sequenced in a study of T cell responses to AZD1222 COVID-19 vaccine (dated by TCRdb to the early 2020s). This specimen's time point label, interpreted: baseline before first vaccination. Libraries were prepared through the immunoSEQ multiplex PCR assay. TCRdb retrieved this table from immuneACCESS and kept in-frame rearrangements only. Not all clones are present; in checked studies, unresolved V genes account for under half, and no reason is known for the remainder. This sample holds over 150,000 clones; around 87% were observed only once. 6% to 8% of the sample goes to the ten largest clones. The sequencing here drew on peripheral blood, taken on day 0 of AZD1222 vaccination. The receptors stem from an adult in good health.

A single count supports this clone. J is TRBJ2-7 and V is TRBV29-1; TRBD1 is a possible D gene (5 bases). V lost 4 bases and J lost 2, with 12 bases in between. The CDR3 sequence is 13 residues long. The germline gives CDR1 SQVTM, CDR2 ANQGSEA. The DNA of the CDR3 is TGCAGCGTTGTCTTGACAGTAACCTACGAGCAGTACTTC. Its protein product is CSVVLTVTYEQYF.

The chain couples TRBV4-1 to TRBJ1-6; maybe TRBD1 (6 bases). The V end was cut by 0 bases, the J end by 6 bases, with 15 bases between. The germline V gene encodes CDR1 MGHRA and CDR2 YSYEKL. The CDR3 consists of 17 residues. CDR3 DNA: TGCGCCAGCAGCCAAGATTTACCAGGGGCGATTAATTCACCCCTCCACTTT. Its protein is CASSQDLPGAINSPLHF.

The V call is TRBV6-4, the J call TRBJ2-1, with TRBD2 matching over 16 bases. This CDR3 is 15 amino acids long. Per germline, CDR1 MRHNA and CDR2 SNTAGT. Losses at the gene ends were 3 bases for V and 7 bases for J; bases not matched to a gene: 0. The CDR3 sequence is CASSEGLAGGNEQFF. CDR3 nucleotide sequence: TGTGCCAGCAGTGAGGGACTAGCGGGGGGGAATGAGCAGTTCTTC.

CDR3 sequence: CAITDRDRGTYEQYF. For the CDR3, the DNA is TGTGCCATCACAGACCGGGACAGGGGTACCTACGAGCAGTACTTC. This chain connects TRBV10-3 to TRBJ2-7, with 10 bases lining up with TRBD1. J was trimmed by 2 bases and V by 7 bases; bases with no gene match: 8. Germline CDR1 reads ENHRY; CDR2 reads SYGVKD. The length of the CDR3 is 15 residues.

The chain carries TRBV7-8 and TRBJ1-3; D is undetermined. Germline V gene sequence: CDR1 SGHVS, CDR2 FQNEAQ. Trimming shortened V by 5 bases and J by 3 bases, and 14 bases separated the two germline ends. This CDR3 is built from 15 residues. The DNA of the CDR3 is TGTGCCAGCAGCGGAGCTCCGGCGGTTGGAAACACCATATATTTT. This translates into CASSGAPAVGNTIYF.

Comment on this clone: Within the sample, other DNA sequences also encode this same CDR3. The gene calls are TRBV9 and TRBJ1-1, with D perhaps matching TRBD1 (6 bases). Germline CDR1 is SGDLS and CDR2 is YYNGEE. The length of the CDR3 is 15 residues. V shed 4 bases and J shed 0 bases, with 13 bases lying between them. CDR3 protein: CASSPGGGMNTEAFF. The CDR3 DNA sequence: TGTGCCAGCAGCCCCGGAGGGGGAATGAACACTGAAGCTTTCTTT.